This TCR beta chain stems from a study of PD-1 blockade in classical Hodgkin lymphoma (TCRdb year 2020). Regarding the research as a whole: Nivolumab dosing was 3 mg/kg intravenously every 2 weeks, continuing until either disease progression or unacceptable toxicity. A peripheral blood immune signature of response to PD-1 blockade in classical Hodgkin lymphoma was defined using TCR beta sequencing and CyTOF. Broad study findings and their caveats: Newly diagnosed patients were reported to have lower baseline TCR diversity than healthy donors, and relapsed/refractory patients were reported to have lower baseline TCR diversity still. The study was limited to a single clinical trial cohort, and causes of repertoire differences, possibly disease activity or prior therapy, remained undefined. Among trial patients, those achieving complete response had baseline diversity similar to that of newly diagnosed patients, while diversity was significantly lower in partial responders and progressors. Lower diversity was observed in patients in whom nivolumab was started less than 1 year after ASCT, and these patients were excluded from later analyses so that confounding by immune reconstitution would be avoided. A significant rise by C4D1 was seen in CD4+ but not CD8+ TCR diversity (p=0.0027 vs p=0.16), with the rise being most apparent in complete responders (p=0.02).

The germline V gene (reference sequence) provides CDR1 LNHDA and CDR2 SQIVND. There are 15 amino acids in the CDR3, from cysteine to phenylalanine inclusive. Solely the CDR3 DNA is kept, with 45 bases framed from the first base. V loses 8 bases at its end and J loses 5 bases; junction bases beyond the gene matches: 9. The time point label, as the study defines it: cycle 2 day 1 (C2D1) of nivolumab. Every trial patient had relapsed after autologous stem cell transplantation, and cohorts A, B and C differed in prior brentuximab vedotin exposure. A total of over 55 patients with relapsed/refractory classical Hodgkin lymphoma made up the trial cohort, and each patient's best overall response was complete response, partial response or progressive disease. Single-agent nivolumab was administered to trial patients in the multi-cohort phase II CheckMate 205 trial. An independent review committee assessed best overall response using the 2007 International Working Group response criteria. Trial PBMCs were collected immediately before nivolumab initiation (C1D1) and during therapy at cycle 2 day 1 and cycle 4 day 1. Peripheral blood was collected in 8 mL Vacutainer Cell Preparation Tubes, from which PBMCs were isolated by centrifugation and then cryopreserved.

Concerning this clone: Its target antigen remains unknown. Within one base of it there is no much larger clone, and no base qualities were kept.

The Qiagen DNeasy kit was used to extract genomic DNA from unsorted PBMCs and from the negatively selected CD4+ and CD8+ fractions. TCR beta CDR3 regions were amplified by immunoSEQ multiplex PCR using primers annealing to V and J segments. A synthetic immune receptor repertoire was used to minimize amplification bias, and any remaining bias was removed computationally after sequencing. The authors processed their data as follows. Custom Python scripts were used to quantify repertoire diversity as the Shannon entropy index. Unsorted, CD4+ and CD8+ repertoires were analyzed separately, except for combined analyses in which CD4+ and CD8+ sequences were merged in silico. Clonal expansion was defined as at least a 2-fold frequency increase after treatment relative to C1D1, with a pseudocount of 0.5 for undetected baseline clones. Singleton clones were defined as clones with 0 or 1 copy at C1D1, and non-singleton clones were defined as clones with 2 or more copies. Clones expanded in unsorted samples were labelled as CD4+, CD8+ or unknown by matching protein sequences in sorted samples from the same patient. Wilcoxon tests were applied to paired samples to test diversity changes from C1D1 to C4D1. The clones in this table, taken by TCRdb from immuneACCESS, are in-frame only. Not every clone is retained; where verified, under half of the shortfall comes from an unresolved V gene, and the cause of the rest is unknown. The DNA gave D and trimming, while V, J and clone size come from that table. Present in this sample are 29,000 or so clones, around 68% of which were seen just once. The ten top clones hold approximately 14% of the sample.

This sequence was found in a human donor with classical Hodgkin lymphoma. The source was peripheral blood mononuclear cells (PBMCs), collected before the second cycle of nivolumab. The rearrangement combines TRBV19 with TRBJ2-2; TRBD1 lines up with 9 middle nucleotides. The DNA sequence follows: TGTGCCAGTTCCTGGACAGGGGCGTCGACCGGGGAGCTGTTTTTT. This yields the protein CASSWTGASTGELFF.